What follows are 9 T cell receptor beta chains derived from one specimen sequenced in a study of shared clonotypes between healthy human individuals. This table comes from immunoSEQ multiplex PCR, and its TCRdb copy is limited to in-frame clones, with some not included. The sample lists over 2 million clones; over 85% were seen once. The sequenced material came from naive CD4+ T cells sorted from blood. Subset specified: CD45RA+ positively selected. These receptor sequences come from a man between 18 and 35 years old in good health.

This rearrangement joins TRBV11-3 to TRBJ2-2, with 8 bases aligning to TRBD2. The CDR3 spans 15 residues. Germline V gene sequence: CDR1 SGHNT, CDR2 YENEEA. The J segment lost 7 bases and the V segment lost 5 bases, leaving 9 bases of the junction unmatched. CDR3 in amino acids: CASSPGGGQSGELFF. DNA for the CDR3: TGTGCCAGCAGCCCGGGAGGGGGGCAGAGCGGGGAGCTGTTTTTT.

This sequence joins TRBV10-3 and TRBJ2-7, with TRBD2 identical over 9 bases. The CDR3 totals 12 residues. Germline V lookup: CDR1 ENHRY, CDR2 SYGVKD. Trimming at V came to 6 bases and at J to 6 bases, leaving 3 bases not matched to a gene. The CDR3 protein is CAIRAGGREQYF. Here the CDR3 DNA reads TGTGCCATCAGGGCGGGAGGGCGCGAGCAGTACTTC.

The chain recombines TRBV2 with TRBJ2-4; TRBD1 matches 8 bases. Per germline, CDR1 SNHLY and CDR2 FYNNEI. The trim removed 10 bases at V and 9 bases at J, leaving 5 bases unmatched. The CDR3 is 11 amino acids. Here the CDR3 DNA reads TGTGCCACCGGACAGGGAGGCATTCAGTACTTC. Its protein product is CATGQGGIQYF.

The chain recombines TRBV4-2 with TRBJ2-1; 9 bases are shared with TRBD2. Trimming took 1 base from V and 2 from J; bases not matched to a gene: 6. CDR1 LGHNA and CDR2 YNFKEQ come from the germline V gene. The length of the CDR3 is 17 residues. The CDR3 sequence: CASSQGETSGTYNEQFF. The CDR3 DNA reads TGTGCCAGCAGCCAAGGGGAGACTAGCGGAACCTACAATGAGCAGTTCTTC.

The chain carries TRBV5-1 and TRBJ1-1; possibly TRBD1 for D (5 bases). V gave up 9 bases and J gave up 0 bases, with 18 bases separating them. Germline V gives CDR1 SGHRS, CDR2 YFSETQ. The CDR3 runs 15 residues. CDR3 region: CATTRDGNMNTEAFF. The CDR3 DNA reads TGCGCCACTACCCGGGACGGAAACATGAACACTGAAGCTTTCTTT.

This clone was seen only once. This chain links TRBV2 with TRBJ2-1; possibly TRBD1 for D (6 bases). This CDR3 comprises 13 residues. Germline V gene sequence: CDR1 SNHLY, CDR2 FYNNEI. Trimming took 7 bases from V and 4 from J, leaving 11 bases between them. In DNA, the CDR3 is TGTGCCAGCAAGGACAGTGTATACAATGAGCAGTTCTTC. This sequence encodes CASKDSVYNEQFF.

The CDR3 sequence is CAISPSTGPEQFF. CDR3 nucleotide sequence: TGTGCCATCAGTCCTTCGACAGGGCCCGAGCAGTTCTTC. This chain connects TRBV10-3 to TRBJ2-1, with 7 bases that match TRBD1. With 5 bases clipped from V and 10 bases from J, the junction kept 8 bases outside the gene matches. CDR1 and CDR2 from the germline V gene are ENHRY and SYGVKD. CDR3 length: 13 residues.

The J gene is TRBJ2-3, the V gene TRBV30; tentative D call: TRBD1 (6 bases). The germline V gene encodes CDR1 GTSNPN and CDR2 SVGIG (reference sequence). V lost 5 bases to trimming and J lost 6 bases, with 12 bases between them. CDR3 size: 12 residues. The CDR3, as DNA: TGTGCCTGGTCTAGGGGGATGGATACGCAGTATTTT. Amino acids: CAWSRGMDTQYF.

A word on this clone: This CDR3 is also generated by other DNA sequences in the sample. The chain is built from TRBV14 and TRBJ1-5; no firm D call. CDR3 length: 12 amino acids. The V end lost 4 bases, the J end lost 1 base, and 2 bases lay between the germline ends. Per germline, CDR1 SGHDN and CDR2 FVKESK. CDR3: CASSRSNQPQHF. DNA of the CDR3: TGTGCCAGCAGCCGCAGCAATCAGCCCCAGCATTTT.